Described below is a single T cell receptor (beta chain) sequence and its context. Authors' methods: By means of reference gene primer amplification, nucleated cell counts were estimated. Using immunoSEQ multiplex PCR, the repertoire was profiled, and TCRdb retains in-frame clones only, with some absent. Clone size and the V and J calls come from that table; the DNA yielded D and trimming. The sample has about 96,000 clones, 70% to 85% seen once. This entry belongs to a study of blood T cell repertoires in COVID-19. Whole-study context: Sites in the United States, Italy and Spain provided acute and convalescent COVID-19 samples. Sources were T cells, B-cell-depleted T cells, or PBMCs; the material itself was cDNA or gDNA.

The CDR3 spans 14 residues. V was shortened by 3 bases and J by 4 bases, with 11 bases between the two germline ends. The germline V gene encodes CDR1 SGHNT and CDR2 YYREEE (reference sequence). This TCR was recovered from a woman aged 55-70 years with acute or convalescent COVID-19. V and J are TRBV5-4 and TRBJ1-3; weak D call: TRBD1 (5 bases). The specimen sequenced was peripheral blood. Here the CDR3 DNA reads TGTGCCAGCAGCTCCAGGACAAGCGGAAACACCATATATTTT. Amino acid sequence: CASSSRTSGNTIYF. Full variable domain (remainder filled in from reference TRBV5-4 and TRBJ1-3): ETGVTQSPTHLIKTRGQQVTLRCSSQSGHNTVSWYQQALGQGPQFIFQYYREEENGRGNFPPRFSGLQFPNYSSELNVNALELDDSALYLCASSSRTSGNTIYFGEGSWLTVV.